The 28 T cell receptor beta chains listed next were all sequenced from one sample in a study of CD8+ T cells in alopecia areata. Extracted from the samples, RNA was reverse transcribed into cDNA to serve as the sequencing template. The protocol was immunoSEQ multiplex PCR, while the TCRdb copy is restricted to in-frame clones and leaves out a portion. The table has about 150,000 clones, 55% seen once. Sequencing used CD4+ T cells sorted from blood. The receptors originated from a human donor in good health.

V and J are TRBV4-2 and TRBJ2-3, with D possibly being TRBD2 (6 bases). This CDR3 comprises 15 residues. Germline CDR1 is LGHNA and CDR2 is YNFKEQ. Trimming removed 4 bases from V and 9 bases from J, with 20 bases in between. The CDR3 region is CASSLNLREKDTQYF. Here the CDR3 DNA reads TGTGCCAGCAGCCTCAACCTCCGGGAGAAAGACACGCAGTATTTT.

The chain joins TRBV9 to TRBJ2-7, with D perhaps matching TRBD1 or TRBD2 (6 bases each). V was clipped by 3 bases and J by 3 bases, with 7 bases between them. Germline V gives CDR1 SGDLS, CDR2 YYNGEE. The CDR3 is 12 amino acids. CDR3 loop: CASSEGGYEQYF. CDR3 in DNA: TGTGCCAGCAGCGAGGGGGGCTACGAGCAGTACTTC.

This rearrangement joins TRBV30 to TRBJ2-7; D unresolved. V shed 2 bases and J shed 4 bases, with 9 bases lying between them. Germline CDR1 is GTSNPN and CDR2 is SVGIG (reference sequence). The CDR3 extends over 12 amino acids. CDR3 residues: CAWSLSSYEQYF. Written as DNA, the CDR3 is TGTGCCTGGAGTCTCAGCAGTTACGAGCAGTACTTC.

Comment on this clone: The sample contains more than one DNA sequence encoding this CDR3. V and J are TRBV30 and TRBJ1-2, with D possibly being TRBD1 (5 bases). V lost 3 bases to trimming and J lost 8 bases, with 13 bases between them. The CDR3 runs to 12 residues. Germline CDR1 and CDR2: GTSNPN and SVGIG (reference sequence). The CDR3 coding sequence is TGTGCCTGGAGCAATCAGGGCGGCGGCTACACCTTC. This sequence encodes CAWSNQGGGYTF.

This sequence joins TRBV25-1 and TRBJ1-2; no firm D call. The V gene's germline CDR1 is MGHDK and CDR2 SYGVNS. Trimming left V 4 bases short and J 7 bases short, with 13 bases between. CDR3 length equals 13 residues. The CDR3 here is CASSVSPFGGYTF. The CDR3 region has the DNA TGTGCCAGCAGTGTTTCCCCTTTTGGTGGCTACACCTTC.

CDR3 in DNA: TGTGCCTGTCAAATCCCGGGTTCCTACGAGCAGTACTTC. Translating gives CACQIPGSYEQYF. The chain is built from TRBV30 and TRBJ2-7, with D hard to call. The CDR3 is made up of 13 amino acids. Per the germline V gene, CDR1 is GTSNPN and CDR2 is SVGIG (reference sequence). The V gene lost 6 bases and the J gene lost 1 base, with 13 bases spanning the gap.

The CDR3 coding sequence is TGTGCCAGCAGTTTAAGAGATAAGAGGGAGCAGTACTTC. This sequence encodes CASSLRDKREQYF. This rearrangement joins TRBV27 to TRBJ2-7; D gene unclear. Trimming shortened V by 2 bases and J by 7 bases, and 12 bases separated the two germline ends. The CDR3 runs 13 residues. CDR1 is MNHEY, CDR2 SMNVEV, per germline (reference sequence).

The gene calls are TRBV11-2 and TRBJ2-7, with TRBD2 matching 13 bases. The CDR3 spans 15 residues. Trimming cost V 6 bases and J 3 bases; bases outside gene matches: 5. Germline loops: CDR1 SGHAT, CDR2 FQNNGV. CDR3 loop: CASRRLAGGNYEQYF. CDR3 DNA: TGTGCCAGCAGAAGACTAGCGGGGGGAAACTACGAGCAGTACTTC.

The J gene is TRBJ2-6, the V gene TRBV29-1; D remains unclear. V gave up 4 bases and J gave up 3 bases, with 7 bases separating them. CDR3 length: 13 amino acids. CDR1 and CDR2 from the germline V gene are SQVTM and ANQGSEA. The CDR3 sequence: CSVGLGGANVLTF. The CDR3 DNA sequence: TGCAGCGTTGGGTTAGGTGGGGCCAACGTCCTGACTTTC.

The genes are TRBV5-1 and TRBJ2-1; 8 bases align to TRBD2. The V and J ends lost 6 bases and 8 bases, in that order; junction bases with no gene match: 13. The CDR3 covers 15 residues. CDR1 is SGHRS and CDR2 is YFSETQ in the germline V gene. The CDR3 DNA reads TGCGCCAGCAAGGTAGTGAGCGGGAGAGGGGATGAGCAGTTCTTC. This translates into CASKVVSGRGDEQFF.

V usage is TRBV27 and J usage is TRBJ2-3; 9 nucleotides line up with TRBD2. The CDR3 loop spans 14 amino acids. Looked up from germline, CDR1 is MNHEY and CDR2 is SMNVEV (reference sequence). V was pared by 6 bases and J by 2 bases, with 3 bases of the junction left unmatched. For the CDR3, the DNA is TGTGCCAGCAGGCTAGCGGGATTCACAGATACGCAGTATTTT. Encoded protein: CASRLAGFTDTQYF.

This clone has a handful of counts. This chain uses TRBV7-2 with TRBJ1-5; the D is unclear. Per germline, CDR1 SGHTA and CDR2 FQGNSA. The CDR3 has 15 amino acids. Trimming shortened V by 0 bases and J by 2 bases, and 8 bases separated the two germline ends. The CDR3 is CASSLAGIGNQPQHF. The CDR3 bases are TGTGCCAGCAGCTTAGCGGGGATCGGCAATCAGCCCCAGCATTTT.

This clone was observed once. The rearrangement joins TRBV13 to TRBJ1-2; tentative D call: TRBD1 (6 bases). Per germline, CDR1 PRHDT and CDR2 FYEKMQ (reference sequence). V was trimmed by 5 bases and J by 4 bases, leaving 8 bases between them. This CDR3 spans 12 amino acids. CDR3 in DNA: TGTGCCAGCAGCACAGGGATCTATGGCTACACCTTC. Translating gives CASSTGIYGYTF.

In its sample, this clone was seen a few times. This chain links TRBV6-5 with TRBJ2-7, with D possibly being TRBD1 (6 bases). CDR1 and CDR2 (germline): MNHEY, SVGAGI. The CDR3 is made up of 13 amino acids. Trimming shortened V by 4 bases and J by 7 bases, and 14 bases separated the two germline ends. The DNA of the CDR3 is TGTGCCAGCAGTTTAACAGGGAGAGGTGAGCAGTACTTC. Protein product: CASSLTGRGEQYF.

The J gene is TRBJ2-7, the V gene TRBV29-1; no definite D call. Trimming cost V 4 bases and J 3 bases, with 7 bases left between them. The germline V gene encodes CDR1 SQVTM and CDR2 ANQGSEA. The CDR3 loop spans 11 amino acids. The CDR3 coding sequence is TGCAGCGTTGCAGCCCTCTACGAGCAGTACTTC. This gives the protein CSVAALYEQYF.

The chain combines TRBV6-1 with TRBJ1-1; 10 positions match TRBD1. The V and J ends lost 5 bases and 5 bases, in that order; junction bases with no gene match: 2. The length of the CDR3 is 13 residues. The germline V gene encodes CDR1 MNHNS and CDR2 SASEGT. CDR3 DNA: TGTGCCAGCAGTTGGACAGGGGGGACTGAAGCTTTCTTT. It specifies CASSWTGGTEAFF.

The rearrangement joins TRBV29-1 to TRBJ2-3; D ambiguous. This CDR3 region has 15 residues. V shed 3 bases and J shed 0 bases, with 13 bases lying between them. Germline CDR1 and CDR2: SQVTM and ANQGSEA. The CDR3 protein is CSVELGRRSTDTQYF. For the CDR3, the DNA is TGCAGCGTTGAGCTCGGACGTAGAAGCACAGATACGCAGTATTTT.

The chain has TRBV11-1 and TRBJ1-1; the D is unclear. This CDR3 is built from 13 residues. Germline V gene data show CDR1 as SGHAT and CDR2 as FQDESV (reference sequence). With 5 bases removed from V and 9 bases from J, the gap between germline ends came to 16 bases. The CDR3 is CASSPDEAAKAFF. The CDR3 DNA sequence: TGTGCCAGCAGCCCGGACGAAGCCGCCAAAGCTTTCTTT.

This clone was seen many times. The gene calls are TRBV19 and TRBJ2-5; D is unclear. Germline V gene sequence: CDR1 LNHDA, CDR2 SQIVND (reference sequence). CDR3 length: 13 amino acids. Trimming left V 5 bases short and J 5 bases short, with 12 bases between. The CDR3 sequence: CASSETARETQYF. For the CDR3, the DNA is TGTGCCAGTAGTGAGACTGCGCGGGAGACCCAGTACTTC. Based on the CDR3 plus reference TRBV19 and TRBJ2-5, the full variable domain is DGGITQSPKYLFRKEGQNVTLSCEQNLNHDAMYWYRQDPGQGLRLIYYSQIVNDFQKGDIAEGYSVSREKKESFPLTVTSAQKNPTAFYLCASSETARETQYFGPGTRLLVL.

The chain couples TRBV29-1 to TRBJ2-1; 10 bases fit TRBD2. V lost 4 bases to trimming and J lost 0 bases; unmatched junction nucleotides: 6. Germline loops: CDR1 SQVTM, CDR2 ANQGSEA. The CDR3 extends over 16 amino acids. CDR3 loop: CSVVLAGANSYNEQFF. DNA of the CDR3: TGCAGCGTTGTCCTAGCGGGAGCGAACTCCTACAATGAGCAGTTCTTC.

The J gene is TRBJ1-5, the V gene TRBV19, with no clear D. The germline V gene encodes CDR1 LNHDA and CDR2 SQIVND (reference sequence). This CDR3 region has 11 residues. V dropped 3 bases and J dropped 9 bases, with 6 bases sitting between them. In nucleotides, the CDR3 is TGTGCCAGTAGTATGTCGGGGCCCCAGCATTTT. It yields the protein CASSMSGPQHF.

V gene TRBV29-1 combines with J gene TRBJ1-1, with D tentatively TRBD1 (6 bases). CDR1 is SQVTM and CDR2 is ANQGSEA in the germline V gene. Trimming cost V 5 bases and J 0 bases, with 16 bases left between them. The CDR3 is made up of 15 amino acids. The CDR3 region has the DNA TGCAGCGTTACCAGGGGTCTCGCTATGAACACTGAAGCTTTCTTT. This encodes CSVTRGLAMNTEAFF. The entire variable domain, with the rest obtained from reference TRBV29-1 and TRBJ1-1, is as follows: SAVISQKPSRDICQRGTSLTIQCQVDSQVTMMFWYRQQPGQSLTLIATANQGSEATYESGFVIDKFPISRPNLTFSTLTVSNMSPEDSSIYLCSVTRGLAMNTEAFFGQGTRLTVV.

This clone was found a few times. V is TRBV27 and J is TRBJ2-4, with unresolved D. This CDR3 contains 13 residues. Trimming cost V 3 bases and J 0 bases, with 3 bases left between them. The germline CDR1 and CDR2 sequences are MNHEY and SMNVEV (reference sequence). In DNA form, the CDR3 reads TGTGCCAGCAGTTTCCTAGCCAAAAACATTCAGTACTTC. Protein sequence: CASSFLAKNIQYF.

The V and J genes are TRBV29-1 and TRBJ2-1; the D call may be TRBD1 or TRBD2 (7 bases each). This CDR3 contains 14 residues. Trimming took 8 bases from V and 3 from J, leaving 17 bases between them. From germline, CDR1 is SQVTM and CDR2 ANQGSEA. This CDR3 is CSLREGASYNEQFF. CDR3 DNA sequence: TGCAGCTTGAGGGAGGGGGCGAGCTACAATGAGCAGTTCTTC.

This clone was counted between two and nine times. This chain links TRBV7-9 with TRBJ2-5; tentatively, D is TRBD2 (5 bases). Germline loops: CDR1 SEHNR, CDR2 FQNEAQ (reference sequence). The V and J ends lost 1 base and 3 bases respectively, with 9 bases between them. This CDR3 is 14 amino acids long. The CDR3 sequence is CASSLGTREETQYF. The CDR3 DNA reads as TGTGCCAGCAGCTTAGGTACTAGAGAAGAGACCCAGTACTTC.

The gene calls are TRBV28 and TRBJ1-5; D remains ambiguous. Between the trimmed V and J ends, which lost 6 bases and 3 bases, there was a span of 3 bases. CDR1 MDHEN and CDR2 SYDVKM come from the germline V gene. This CDR3 contains 11 residues. The DNA of the CDR3 is TGTGCCAGCAGCTACAATCAGCCCCAGCATTTT. Amino acids: CASSYNQPQHF.

About this clone: The same CDR3 also results from other DNA sequences found in this sample. This sequence joins TRBV2 and TRBJ2-1; unclear D gene. The CDR3 spans 11 residues. V was pared by 5 bases and J by 5 bases, with 4 bases between. CDR1 and CDR2 (germline): SNHLY, FYNNEI. The CDR3 bases are TGTGCCAGCAGTCTCGACAATGAGCAGTTCTTC. The encoded protein is CASSLDNEQFF.

The CDR3 spells CSVEDTEAGELFF. The CDR3 DNA reads TGCAGCGTTGAAGATACGGAAGCCGGGGAGCTGTTTTTT. The V gene is TRBV29-1, the J gene TRBJ2-2; the D is unclear. This CDR3 contains 13 residues. Germline CDR1 is SQVTM and CDR2 is ANQGSEA. The V and J ends lost 0 bases and 6 bases respectively, with 8 bases between them.